The T cell receptor beta chain under discussion was sequenced for a study of cytomegalovirus exposure and HLA in healthy donors. At the level of the study: Researchers found that approximately 77% of 350 to 500 genotyped donors fell within the Caucasian-associated ancestry cluster.

Points from the study as a whole: It was taken for granted in presence/absence analyses that sequencing depth across donors was roughly uniform. TRBV6-2, TRBV6-3 and other indistinguishable V segments were excluded.

As for this clone: Antigen: not known.

The study ran its PCR with 60 Vbeta and 13 Jbeta primers. TCRdb's copy holds only in-frame clones and misses some; the assay was immunoSEQ multiplex PCR. Across about 170,000 clones, the top ten clones capture 0.7% to 1% of the sample. CDR3 length: 13 residues. J was trimmed by 2 bases and V by 4 bases; bases with no gene match: 2. Germline V gene data show CDR1 as SGHTS and CDR2 as YDEGEE. In nominal health when sampled, donors likely had unrecorded immune exposures nonetheless. Material: PBMCs. This clonotype was obtained from a woman aged 18-29 years in good health and CMV-seropositive. The rearrangement links TRBV5-8 to TRBJ2-5, with 7 bases aligning to TRBD1. CDR3 sequence: CASSRGQQETQYF. Written as DNA, the CDR3 is TGTGCCAGCAGCCGGGGACAGCAAGAGACCCAGTACTTC.